Following are 24 T cell receptor beta chains from one sample sequenced in a study of brain T cells in children with intractable seizures. Measured with immunoSEQ multiplex PCR; TCRdb has only the in-frame clones, and not every one. The sample consists of 340,000 or so clones, approximately 93% of them appearing once. Sample time point: blood from clinic visit 5 months post-surgery; TSC patient then seizure free. Sequencing used peripheral blood, obtained roughly 5 months after surgery. Source of these receptors: a boy under two years old with tuberous sclerosis and intractable seizures.

The CDR3 region has the DNA TGTGCCAGCAGCGCTGACAGATCCTACGAGCAGTACTTC. It encodes CASSADRSYEQYF. V gene TRBV9 combines with J gene TRBJ2-7, with a possible D match to TRBD1 (5 bases). V was trimmed by 3 bases and J by 1 base, leaving 8 bases between them. Germline CDR1 is SGDLS and CDR2 is YYNGEE. The CDR3 is 13 amino acids.

This sequence joins TRBV6-1 and TRBJ1-1; D is ambiguous. Per germline, CDR1 MNHNS and CDR2 SASEGT. Trimming pared 2 bases from V and 6 bases from J, leaving 10 bases between. The CDR3 contains 13 residues. The CDR3 protein is CASSERGGSEAFF. The CDR3 coding sequence is TGTGCCAGCAGTGAAAGAGGAGGGTCTGAAGCTTTCTTT.

DNA for the CDR3: TGTGCCAGTCTCCCTGCCGGGACAGGAAACACTGAAGCTTTCTTT. This encodes CASLPAGTGNTEAFF. The chain uses TRBV6-5 and TRBJ1-1; 8 nucleotides agree with TRBD1. The CDR3 totals 15 residues. The V gene's germline CDR1 is MNHEY and CDR2 SVGAGI. J lost 2 bases, V lost 9 bases, and 11 bases had no gene match.

The chain carries TRBV7-2 and TRBJ2-3; 9 bases match TRBD2. The CDR3 is 16 amino acids. CDR1 is SGHTA and CDR2 is FQGNSA in the germline V gene. The junction had 9 bases not matched to a gene; V was cut back by 3 bases and J by 5 bases. In DNA form, the CDR3 reads TGTGCCAGCAGCTTCTGGGCGGGGGGGCCCCTAGATACGCAGTATTTT. As protein: CASSFWAGGPLDTQYF.

This chain connects TRBV18 to TRBJ2-5; TRBD2 aligns across 8 bases. This CDR3 is built from 14 residues. Germline trimming cut 3 bases from V and 1 base from J; bases unmatched to any gene: 1. The V gene's germline CDR1 is KGHSH and CDR2 LQKENI. CDR3 in amino acids: CASSPSGIQETQYF. The CDR3 DNA reads TGTGCCAGCTCACCTAGCGGGATCCAAGAGACCCAGTACTTC.

This rearrangement joins TRBV28 to TRBJ2-1, with 11 bases identical to TRBD2. The V segment lost 5 bases and the J segment 0 bases; nucleotides outside the gene matches: 15. The CDR3 extends over 20 amino acids. Looked up from germline, CDR1 is MDHEN and CDR2 is SYDVKM. The CDR3 DNA sequence: TGTGCCAGCAGTAAGGAGGTAGCGGGAGGGTTGGGGAGCTCCTACAATGAGCAGTTCTTC. It yields the protein CASSKEVAGGLGSSYNEQFF.

The gene calls are TRBV6-6 and TRBJ2-7; D could derive from TRBD1 or TRBD2 (7 bases each). CDR1 and CDR2 from the germline V gene are MNHNY and SVGAGI (reference sequence). The V end lost 8 bases, the J end lost 1 base, and 18 bases lay between the germline ends. This CDR3 has 15 residues. The CDR3 is CASHWGGQTSYEQYF. The DNA for the CDR3 is TGTGCCAGCCATTGGGGGGGACAGACGTCCTACGAGCAGTACTTC.

The rearrangement uses TRBV10-1 and TRBJ2-3, with 11 nucleotides matching TRBD2. CDR3 length: 16 amino acids. V trimming: 6 bases; J trimming: 6 bases; junction bases outside the gene matches: 11. The germline CDR1 and CDR2 sequences are WNHNN and SYGVQD (reference sequence). CDR3 sequence reads: CASRLSGRASPDTQYF. The CDR3 bases are TGCGCCAGCAGACTTAGCGGGAGGGCCTCCCCCGATACGCAGTATTTT.

V is TRBV11-2 and J is TRBJ2-2, with 9 bases aligning to TRBD1. This CDR3 has 16 amino acids. In germline, CDR1 is SGHAT, CDR2 FQNNGV. V was pared by 5 bases and J by 6 bases, with 10 bases of the junction left unmatched. The CDR3 sequence is CASSHVQGARPGELFF. The CDR3 DNA sequence: TGTGCCAGCAGCCACGTACAGGGGGCGAGGCCCGGGGAGCTGTTTTTT.

This clone appeared a single time. This chain joins TRBV19 and TRBJ2-7; 7 nucleotides align to TRBD2. This CDR3 is built from 15 residues. The germline V gene has CDR1 LNHDA and CDR2 SQIVND (reference sequence). Trimming at V came to 5 bases and at J to 3 bases, leaving 10 bases not matched to a gene. Here the CDR3 reads CASSVSSGRFYEQYF. CDR3 in DNA: TGTGCCAGTAGTGTTTCTAGCGGACGCTTCTACGAGCAGTACTTC.

This clone was observed a single time. The gene calls are TRBV20-1 and TRBJ2-6, with D perhaps being TRBD1 or TRBD2 (5 bases each). V gave up 3 bases and J gave up 4 bases, with 10 bases separating them. This CDR3 is 14 amino acids long. Germline-derived CDR1 and CDR2 are DFQATT and SNEGSKA (reference sequence). CDR3 sequence (DNA): TGCAGTGCTAGTGAGGGGTCAGGGGCCAACGTCCTGACTTTC. Translating it yields CSASEGSGANVLTF.

This chain connects TRBV27 to TRBJ2-1, with D tentatively TRBD1 (7 bases). With 6 bases removed from V and 8 bases from J, the gap between germline ends came to 26 bases. CDR1 MNHEY and CDR2 SMNVEV come from the germline V gene (reference sequence). This CDR3 has 17 residues. The CDR3 DNA reads as TGTGCCAGCAGAATCACGCGGGACAGACGTTCATCTTATGAGCAGTTCTTC. It translates to CASRITRDRRSSYEQFF.

CDR3 protein: CASSRTSGPYNEQFF. CDR3 coding DNA: TGTGCCAGCAGTCGGACTAGCGGGCCGTACAATGAGCAGTTCTTC. The chain combines TRBV28 with TRBJ2-1, with 11 bases lining up with TRBD2. This CDR3 has 15 residues. V shed 5 bases and J 4 bases; nucleotides not matched to a gene: 4. Germline CDR1 MDHEN, CDR2 SYDVKM.

About this clone itself: The junction shows a germline mismatch at one end, possibly a read error. The gene calls are TRBV7-7 and TRBJ2-1; D remains ambiguous. Germline values: CDR1 SSHAT, CDR2 FNYEAQ (reference sequence). The CDR3 is 15 residues long. CDR3 bases: TGTGCTAGCAGCTTAGTTGCAGAATGGAGCAATGAGCAGTTCTTC. Encoded protein: CASSLVAEWSNEQFF.

The chain is built from TRBV4-1 and TRBJ2-5, with D unclear. Germline CDR1 MGHRA, CDR2 YSYEKL. The V end lost 4 bases, the J end lost 5 bases, and 11 bases lay between the germline ends. This CDR3 is 13 amino acids long. Written as DNA, the CDR3 is TGCGCCAGCAGCCTAACAGTTCCGGAGACCCAGTACTTC. Its translation is CASSLTVPETQYF.

V and J are TRBV10-3 and TRBJ2-7, with 10 bases aligning to TRBD1. J lost 1 base, V lost 4 bases, and 7 bases had no gene match. The CDR3 contains 16 residues. The germline V gene has CDR1 ENHRY and CDR2 SYGVKD. CDR3 sequence reads: CAISGDRGFLSYEQYF. In nucleotides, the CDR3 is TGTGCCATCAGTGGGGACAGGGGATTTTTATCCTACGAGCAGTACTTC.

The chain has TRBV5-5 and TRBJ2-1; TRBD2 might be the D (5 bases). The CDR3 totals 16 residues. The germline V and J ends were trimmed by 1 base and 5 bases, with 16 bases remaining between them. In germline, CDR1 is SGHKS, CDR2 YYEKEE (reference sequence). In DNA form, the CDR3 reads TGTGCCAGCAGCTTGCCCGGGGTGAATGTGGACAATGAGCAGTTCTTC. Its protein is CASSLPGVNVDNEQFF.

The V gene is TRBV11-3, the J gene TRBJ2-1; D gene unclear. Trimming took 0 bases from V and 0 from J, leaving 9 bases between them. The CDR3 sequence is 16 residues long. Germline V gene data show CDR1 as SGHNT and CDR2 as YENEEA. The DNA for the CDR3 is TGTGCCAGCAGCTTAGATCTGTGGGACTCCTACAATGAGCAGTTCTTC. Its protein is CASSLDLWDSYNEQFF.

The chain has TRBV4-1 and TRBJ2-5; D is perhaps TRBD2 (6 bases). This CDR3 spans 14 amino acids. Trimming took 4 bases from V and 5 from J, leaving 14 bases between them. Germline V gene data show CDR1 as MGHRA and CDR2 as YSYEKL. The CDR3: CASSLGSRDETQYF. DNA of the CDR3: TGCGCCAGCAGCCTCGGGAGCCGGGACGAGACCCAGTACTTC.

The V call is TRBV20-1, the J call TRBJ2-2; D tentatively reads TRBD1 or TRBD2 (6 bases each). CDR1 and CDR2 from the germline V gene are DFQATT and SNEGSKA (reference sequence). The CDR3 sequence is 11 residues long. V lost 5 bases and J lost 9, with 10 bases in between. The CDR3 is CSAEGGRELFF. The CDR3 coding sequence is TGCAGTGCTGAGGGGGGCCGGGAGCTGTTTTTT.

This chain links TRBV7-3 with TRBJ2-5; TRBD2 agrees at 7 bases. The ends lost 3 bases at V and 5 bases at J; junction bases unmatched: 3. Germline V lookup: CDR1 SGHTA, CDR2 FQGTGA. The CDR3 consists of 13 residues. The CDR3 spells CASSFSGDETQYF. The CDR3 region has the DNA TGTGCCAGCAGCTTCAGCGGGGACGAGACCCAGTACTTC. The whole variable domain, remainder taken from reference TRBV7-3 and TRBJ2-5, is GAGVSQTPSNKVTEKGKYVELRCDPISGHTALYWYRQSLGQGPEFLIYFQGTGAADDSGLPNDRFFAVRPEGSVSTLKIQRTERGDSAVYLCASSFSGDETQYFGPGTRLLVL.

This sequence joins TRBV5-1 and TRBJ2-1; D perhaps matches TRBD1 (6 bases). CDR1 SGHRS and CDR2 YFSETQ come from the germline V gene. V was clipped by 3 bases and J by 7 bases, with 14 bases between them. The CDR3 loop spans 14 amino acids. Here the CDR3 DNA reads TGCGCCAGCAGCTCGCTGACAGGTGGAAATGAGCAGTTCTTC. Translated: CASSSLTGGNEQFF.

The DNA for the CDR3 is TGTGCCAGCAGCCCCGAGGGAGCAAGTGGTGCTTTCTTT. Amino acid sequence: CASSPEGASGAFF. The V gene is TRBV5-6, the J gene TRBJ1-1; D not resolved. CDR1 and CDR2 from the germline V gene are SGHDT and YYEEEE. The CDR3 contains 13 residues. V lost 4 bases and J lost 11, with 18 bases in between.

The gene calls are TRBV29-1 and TRBJ2-1; 7 positions agree with TRBD2. Trimming took 8 bases from V and 4 from J; bases not matched to a gene: 8. The germline V gene has CDR1 SQVTM and CDR2 ANQGSEA. The CDR3 totals 13 residues. The CDR3 loop is CSSELARYNEQFF. The CDR3 DNA sequence: TGCAGCTCGGAACTAGCGAGATACAATGAGCAGTTCTTC.